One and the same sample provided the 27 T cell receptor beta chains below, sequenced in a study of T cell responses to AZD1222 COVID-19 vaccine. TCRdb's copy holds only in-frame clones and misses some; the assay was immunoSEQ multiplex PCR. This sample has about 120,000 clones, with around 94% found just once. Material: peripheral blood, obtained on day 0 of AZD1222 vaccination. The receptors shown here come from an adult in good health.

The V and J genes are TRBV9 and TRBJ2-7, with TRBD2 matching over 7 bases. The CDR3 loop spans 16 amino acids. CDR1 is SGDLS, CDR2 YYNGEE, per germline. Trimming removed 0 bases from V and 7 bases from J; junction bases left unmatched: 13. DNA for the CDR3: TGTGCCAGCAGCGTAGGACTTCTAGCGGAACGTCGGGAGCAGTACTTC. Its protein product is CASSVGLLAERREQYF.

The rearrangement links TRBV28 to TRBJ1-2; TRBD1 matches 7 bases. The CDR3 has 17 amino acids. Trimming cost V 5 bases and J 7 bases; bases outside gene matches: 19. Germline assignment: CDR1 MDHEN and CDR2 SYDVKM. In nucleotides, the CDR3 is TGTGCCAGCAGTGACGTCATTAATTACAGGGGAGAAGTTGGCTACACCTTC. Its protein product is CASSDVINYRGEVGYTF.

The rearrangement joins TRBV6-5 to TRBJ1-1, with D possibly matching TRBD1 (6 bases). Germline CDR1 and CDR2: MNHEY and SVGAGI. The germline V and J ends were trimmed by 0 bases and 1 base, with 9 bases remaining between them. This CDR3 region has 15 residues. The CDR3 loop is CASSYSGGGNTEAFF. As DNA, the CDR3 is TGTGCCAGCAGTTACTCTGGAGGGGGGAACACTGAAGCTTTCTTT.

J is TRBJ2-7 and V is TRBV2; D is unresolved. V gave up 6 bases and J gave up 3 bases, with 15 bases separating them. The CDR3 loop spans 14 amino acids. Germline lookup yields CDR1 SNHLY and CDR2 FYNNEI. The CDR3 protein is CASSQDGTYYEQYF. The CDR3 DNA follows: TGTGCCAGCAGCCAGGACGGAACCTACTACGAGCAGTACTTC.

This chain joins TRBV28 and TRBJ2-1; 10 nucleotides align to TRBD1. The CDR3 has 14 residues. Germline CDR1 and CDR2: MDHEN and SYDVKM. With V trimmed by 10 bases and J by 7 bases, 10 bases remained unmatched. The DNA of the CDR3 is TGTGCCACTATGACAGGGGGCTCGGGTAATGAGCAGTTCTTC. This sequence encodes CATMTGGSGNEQFF. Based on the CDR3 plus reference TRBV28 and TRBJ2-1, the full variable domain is DVKVTQSSRYLVKRTGEKVFLECVQDMDHENMFWYRQDPGLGLRLIYFSYDVKMKEKGDIPEGYSVSREKKERFSLILESASTNQTSMYLCATMTGGSGNEQFFGPGTRLTVL.

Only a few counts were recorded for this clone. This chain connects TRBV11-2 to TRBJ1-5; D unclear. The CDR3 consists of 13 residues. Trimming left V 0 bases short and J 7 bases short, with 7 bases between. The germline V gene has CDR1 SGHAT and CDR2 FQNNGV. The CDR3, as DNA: TGTGCCAGCAGCTTAGAGGTTCCCCAGCCCCAGCATTTT. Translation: CASSLEVPQPQHF.

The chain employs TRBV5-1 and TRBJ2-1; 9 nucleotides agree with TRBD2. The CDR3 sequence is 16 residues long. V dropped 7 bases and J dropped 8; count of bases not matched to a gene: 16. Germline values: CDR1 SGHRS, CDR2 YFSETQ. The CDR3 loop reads CASLPGLREGVDEQFF. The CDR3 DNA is TGCGCCAGCCTCCCCGGCTTGCGGGAGGGCGTGGATGAGCAGTTCTTC.

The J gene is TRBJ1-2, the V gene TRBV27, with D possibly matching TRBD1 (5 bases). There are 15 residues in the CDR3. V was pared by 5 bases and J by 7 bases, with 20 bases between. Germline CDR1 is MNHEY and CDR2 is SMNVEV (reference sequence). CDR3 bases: TGTGCCAGCAGTCCCCGGGGGGGAATAGGAAGTGGCTACACCTTC. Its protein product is CASSPRGGIGSGYTF.

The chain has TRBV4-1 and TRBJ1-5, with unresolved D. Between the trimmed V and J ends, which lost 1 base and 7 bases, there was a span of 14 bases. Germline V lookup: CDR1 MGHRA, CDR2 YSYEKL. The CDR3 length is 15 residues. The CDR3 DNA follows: TGCGCCAGCAGCCAAGGTCGAGCCGGTACGCAGCCCCAGCATTTT. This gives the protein CASSQGRAGTQPQHF.

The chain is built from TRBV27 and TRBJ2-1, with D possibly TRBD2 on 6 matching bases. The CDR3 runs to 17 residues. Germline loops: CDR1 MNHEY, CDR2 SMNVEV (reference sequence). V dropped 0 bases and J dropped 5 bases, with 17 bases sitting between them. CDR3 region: CASSLSFRLGKDNEQFF. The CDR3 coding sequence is TGTGCCAGCAGTTTATCATTTAGACTAGGGAAGGACAATGAGCAGTTCTTC.

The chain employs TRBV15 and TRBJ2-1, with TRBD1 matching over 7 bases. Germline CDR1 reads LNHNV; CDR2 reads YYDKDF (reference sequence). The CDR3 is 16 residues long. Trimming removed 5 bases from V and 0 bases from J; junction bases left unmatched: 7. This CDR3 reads CATSHPTGSSYNEQFF. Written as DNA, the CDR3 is TGTGCCACCAGCCATCCGACAGGGAGCTCCTACAATGAGCAGTTCTTC. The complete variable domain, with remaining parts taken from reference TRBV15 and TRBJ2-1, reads DAMVIQNPRYQVTQFGKPVTLSCSQTLNHNVMYWYQQKSSQAPKLLFHYYDKDFNNEADTPDNFQSRRPNTSFCFLDIRSPGLGDTAMYLCATSHPTGSSYNEQFFGPGTRLTVL.

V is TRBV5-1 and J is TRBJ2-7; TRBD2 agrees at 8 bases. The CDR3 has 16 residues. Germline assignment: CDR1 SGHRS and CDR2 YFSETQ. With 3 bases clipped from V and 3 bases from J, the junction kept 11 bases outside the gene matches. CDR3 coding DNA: TGCGCCAGCAGCTCCACCTTAGCGGGAATATACTACGAGCAGTACTTC. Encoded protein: CASSSTLAGIYYEQYF.

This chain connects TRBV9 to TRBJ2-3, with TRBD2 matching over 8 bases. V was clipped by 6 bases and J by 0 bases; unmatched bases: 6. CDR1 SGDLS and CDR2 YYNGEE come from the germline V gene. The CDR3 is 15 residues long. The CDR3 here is CASKASGRSTDTQYF. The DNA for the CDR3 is TGTGCCAGCAAAGCTAGCGGGCGGAGCACAGATACGCAGTATTTT.

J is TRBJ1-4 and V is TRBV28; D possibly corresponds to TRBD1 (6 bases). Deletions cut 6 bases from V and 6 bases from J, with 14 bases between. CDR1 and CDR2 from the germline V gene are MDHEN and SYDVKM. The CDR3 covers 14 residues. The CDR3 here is CASRRYRVHEKLFF. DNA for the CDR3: TGTGCCAGCAGACGATACAGGGTTCATGAAAAACTGTTTTTT. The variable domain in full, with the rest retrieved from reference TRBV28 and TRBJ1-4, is DVKVTQSSRYLVKRTGEKVFLECVQDMDHENMFWYRQDPGLGLRLIYFSYDVKMKEKGDIPEGYSVSREKKERFSLILESASTNQTSMYLCASRRYRVHEKLFFGSGTQLSVL.

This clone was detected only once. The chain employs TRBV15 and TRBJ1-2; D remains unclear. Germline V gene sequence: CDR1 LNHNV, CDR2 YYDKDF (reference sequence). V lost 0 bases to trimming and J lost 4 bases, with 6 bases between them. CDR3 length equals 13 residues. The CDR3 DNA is TGTGCCACCAGCAGAGACAAAGCCTATGGCTACACCTTC. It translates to CATSRDKAYGYTF.

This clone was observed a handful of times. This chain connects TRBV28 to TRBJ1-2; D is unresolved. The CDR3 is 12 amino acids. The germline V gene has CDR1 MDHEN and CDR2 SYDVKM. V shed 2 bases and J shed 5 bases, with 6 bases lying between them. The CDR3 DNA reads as TGTGCCAGCAGTTTAAGACCGTATGGCTACACCTTC. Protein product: CASSLRPYGYTF.

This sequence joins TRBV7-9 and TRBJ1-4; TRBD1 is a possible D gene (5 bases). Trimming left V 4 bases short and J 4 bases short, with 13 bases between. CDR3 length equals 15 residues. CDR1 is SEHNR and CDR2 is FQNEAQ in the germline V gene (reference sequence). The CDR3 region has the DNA TGTGCCAGCAGCTCCCGGGACCCTGGTAATGAAAAACTGTTTTTT. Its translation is CASSSRDPGNEKLFF.

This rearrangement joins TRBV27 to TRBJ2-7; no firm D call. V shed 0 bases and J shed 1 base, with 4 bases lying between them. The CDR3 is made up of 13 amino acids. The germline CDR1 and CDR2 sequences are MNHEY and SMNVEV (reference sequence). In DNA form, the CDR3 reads TGTGCCAGCAGTTTATCCGCTTCCTACGAGCAGTACTTC. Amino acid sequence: CASSLSASYEQYF.

The CDR3 region has the DNA TGCGCCAGCAGCGCGCGACAGGACCCCTATGGCTACACCTTC. The encoded protein is CASSARQDPYGYTF. J is TRBJ1-2 and V is TRBV5-1; TRBD1 is a possible D gene (6 bases). Trimming removed 4 bases from V and 4 bases from J, with 14 bases in between. The CDR3 consists of 14 residues. Looked up from germline, CDR1 is SGHRS and CDR2 is YFSETQ.

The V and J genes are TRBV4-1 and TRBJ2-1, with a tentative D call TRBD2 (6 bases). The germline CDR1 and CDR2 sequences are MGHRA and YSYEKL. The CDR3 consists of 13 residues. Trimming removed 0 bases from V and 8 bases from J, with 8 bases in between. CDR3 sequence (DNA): TGCGCCAGCAGCCAAGAGAGCGGGTATGAGCAGTTCTTC. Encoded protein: CASSQESGYEQFF.

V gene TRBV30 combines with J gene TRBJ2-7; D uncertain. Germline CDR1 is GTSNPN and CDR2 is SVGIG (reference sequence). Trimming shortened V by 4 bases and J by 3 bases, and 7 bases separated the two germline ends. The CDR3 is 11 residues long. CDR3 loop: CAWKGGYEQYF. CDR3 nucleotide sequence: TGTGCCTGGAAAGGCGGCTACGAGCAGTACTTC.

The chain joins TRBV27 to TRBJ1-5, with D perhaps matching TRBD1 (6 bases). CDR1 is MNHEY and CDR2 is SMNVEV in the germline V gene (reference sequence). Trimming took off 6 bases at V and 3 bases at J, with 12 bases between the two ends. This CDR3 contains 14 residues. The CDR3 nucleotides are TGTGCCAGCAGCCGGGGGGGCGTCAATCAGCCCCAGCATTTT. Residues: CASSRGGVNQPQHF.

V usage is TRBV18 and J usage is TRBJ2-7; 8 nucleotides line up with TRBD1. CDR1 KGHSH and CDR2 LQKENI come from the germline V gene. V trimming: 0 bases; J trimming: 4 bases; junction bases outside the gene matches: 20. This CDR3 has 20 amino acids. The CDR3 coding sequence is TGTGCCAGCTCACCACCCTACCCGGGACAGGAGTCAAAGACAGTGTACGAGCAGTACTTC. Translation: CASSPPYPGQESKTVYEQYF.

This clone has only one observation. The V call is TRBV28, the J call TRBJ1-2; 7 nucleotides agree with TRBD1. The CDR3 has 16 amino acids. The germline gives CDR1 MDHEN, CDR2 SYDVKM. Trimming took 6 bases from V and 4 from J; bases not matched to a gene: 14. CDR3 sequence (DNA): TGTGCCAGCAGGGACGCGCGAGGGGGCGCAGGCTATGGCTACACCTTC. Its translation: CASRDARGGAGYGYTF.

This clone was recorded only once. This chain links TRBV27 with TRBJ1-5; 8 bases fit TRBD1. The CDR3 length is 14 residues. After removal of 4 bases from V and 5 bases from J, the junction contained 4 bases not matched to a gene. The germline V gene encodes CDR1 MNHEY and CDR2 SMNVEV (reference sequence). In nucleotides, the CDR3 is TGTGCCAGCAGTTGGGACAGGTATGATCAGCCCCAGCATTTT. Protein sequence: CASSWDRYDQPQHF.

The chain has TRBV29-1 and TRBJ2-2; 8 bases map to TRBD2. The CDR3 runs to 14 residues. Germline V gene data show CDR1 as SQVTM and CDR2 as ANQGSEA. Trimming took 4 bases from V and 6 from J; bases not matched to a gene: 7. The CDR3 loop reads CSVVGTSGPGELFF. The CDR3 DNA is TGCAGCGTTGTTGGGACTAGTGGCCCCGGGGAGCTGTTTTTT.

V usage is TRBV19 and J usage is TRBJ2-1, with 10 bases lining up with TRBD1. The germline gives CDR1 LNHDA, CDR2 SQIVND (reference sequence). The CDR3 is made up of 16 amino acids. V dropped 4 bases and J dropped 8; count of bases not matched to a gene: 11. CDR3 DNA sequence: TGTGCCAGTAGTACCCCTCGGACAGGGGGGTTCGATGAGCAGTTCTTC. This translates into CASSTPRTGGFDEQFF.